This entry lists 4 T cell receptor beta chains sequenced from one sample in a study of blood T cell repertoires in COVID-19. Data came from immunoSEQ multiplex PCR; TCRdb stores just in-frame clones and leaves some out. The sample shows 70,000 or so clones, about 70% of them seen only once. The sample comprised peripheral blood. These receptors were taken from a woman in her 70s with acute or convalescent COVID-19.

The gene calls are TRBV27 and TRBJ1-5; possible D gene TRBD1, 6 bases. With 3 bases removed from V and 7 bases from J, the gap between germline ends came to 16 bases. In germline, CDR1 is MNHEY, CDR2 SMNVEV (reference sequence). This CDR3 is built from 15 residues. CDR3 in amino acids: CASSFQGMRGQPQHF. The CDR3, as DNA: TGTGCCAGCAGTTTTCAGGGGATGAGGGGGCAGCCCCAGCATTTT.

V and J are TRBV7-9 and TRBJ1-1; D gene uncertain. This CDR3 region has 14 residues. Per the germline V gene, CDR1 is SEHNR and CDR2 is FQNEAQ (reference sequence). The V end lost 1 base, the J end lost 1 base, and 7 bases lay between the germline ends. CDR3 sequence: CASSLGGGNTEAFF. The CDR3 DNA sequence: TGTGCCAGCAGCTTAGGGGGAGGGAACACTGAAGCTTTCTTT.

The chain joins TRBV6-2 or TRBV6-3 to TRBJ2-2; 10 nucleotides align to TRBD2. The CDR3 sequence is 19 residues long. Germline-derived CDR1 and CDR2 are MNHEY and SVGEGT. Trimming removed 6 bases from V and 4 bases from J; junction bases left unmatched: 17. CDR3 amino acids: CASSQQHPVLAGVTGELFF. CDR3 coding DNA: TGTGCCAGCAGCCAACAACACCCGGTCCTAGCGGGAGTCACCGGGGAGCTGTTTTTT.

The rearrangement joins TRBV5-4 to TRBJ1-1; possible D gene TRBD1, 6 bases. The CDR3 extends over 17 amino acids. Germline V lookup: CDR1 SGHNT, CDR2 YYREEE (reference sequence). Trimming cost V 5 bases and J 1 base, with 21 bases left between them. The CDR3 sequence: CASRRGGPSLGNTEAFF. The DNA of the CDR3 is TGTGCCAGCAGGCGGGGGGGGCCATCCCTGGGGAACACTGAAGCTTTCTTT.